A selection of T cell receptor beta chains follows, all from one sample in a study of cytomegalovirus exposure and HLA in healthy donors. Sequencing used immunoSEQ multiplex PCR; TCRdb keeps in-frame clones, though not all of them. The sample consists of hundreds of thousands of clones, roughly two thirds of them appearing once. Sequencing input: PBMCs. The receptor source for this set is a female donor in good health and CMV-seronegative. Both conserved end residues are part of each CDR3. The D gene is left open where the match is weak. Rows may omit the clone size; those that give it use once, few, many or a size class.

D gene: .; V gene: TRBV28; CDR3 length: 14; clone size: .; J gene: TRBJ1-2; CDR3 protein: CASTRGGAVYGYTF; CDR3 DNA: TGTGCCAGTACGCGGGGCGGGGCCGTCTATGGCTACACCTTC
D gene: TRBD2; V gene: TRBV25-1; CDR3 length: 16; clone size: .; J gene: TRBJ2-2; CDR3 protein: CASSSIAGEVTGELFF; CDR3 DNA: TGTGCCAGCAGTTCTATAGCGGGAGAGGTCACCGGGGAGCTGTTTTTT
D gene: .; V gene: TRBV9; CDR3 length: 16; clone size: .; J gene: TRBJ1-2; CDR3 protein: CASSVVSNPGIYGYTF; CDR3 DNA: TGTGCCAGCAGCGTAGTCTCAAACCCAGGGATCTATGGCTACACCTTC
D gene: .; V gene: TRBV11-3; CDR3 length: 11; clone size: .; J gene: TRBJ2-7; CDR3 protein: CASSTTNEQYF; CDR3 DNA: TGTGCCAGCAGCACTACGAACGAGCAGTACTTC
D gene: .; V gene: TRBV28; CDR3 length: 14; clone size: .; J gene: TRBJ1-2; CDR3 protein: CASSPGGSGVGYTF; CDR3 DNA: TGTGCCAGCAGTCCCGGTGGGTCGGGGGTAGGCTACACCTTC
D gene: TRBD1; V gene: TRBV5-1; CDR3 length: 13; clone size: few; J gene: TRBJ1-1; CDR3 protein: CASSSQGGTEAFF; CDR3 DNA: TGCGCCAGCAGCTCCCAGGGGGGCACTGAAGCTTTCTTT
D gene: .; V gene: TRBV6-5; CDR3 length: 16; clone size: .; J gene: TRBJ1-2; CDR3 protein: CASSYSSEPGVYGYTF; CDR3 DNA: TGTGCCAGCAGTTACTCGAGCGAACCAGGGGTATATGGCTACACCTTC
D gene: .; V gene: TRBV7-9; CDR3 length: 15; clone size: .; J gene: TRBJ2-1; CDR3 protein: CAIGVGGLYNDEQFF; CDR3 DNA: TGTGCCATCGGTGTAGGAGGGCTGTACAACGATGAGCAGTTCTTC
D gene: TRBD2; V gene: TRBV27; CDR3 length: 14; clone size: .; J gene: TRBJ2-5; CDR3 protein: CASSFLAGQETQYF; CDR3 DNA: TGTGCCAGCAGTTTCCTAGCGGGGCAAGAGACCCAGTACTTC
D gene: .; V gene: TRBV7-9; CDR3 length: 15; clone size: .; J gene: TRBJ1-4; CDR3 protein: CASSSSMPWAEKLFF; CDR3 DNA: TGTGCCAGCAGCAGCTCAATGCCGTGGGCTGAAAAACTGTTTTTT
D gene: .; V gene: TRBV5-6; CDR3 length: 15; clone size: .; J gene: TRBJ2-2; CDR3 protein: CASSLPQGGTGELFF; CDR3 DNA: TGTGCCAGCAGCTTGCCTCAGGGGGGTACCGGGGAGCTGTTTTTT
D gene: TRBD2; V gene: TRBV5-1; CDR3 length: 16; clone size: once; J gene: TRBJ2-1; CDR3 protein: CASSFLAGNSYNEQFF; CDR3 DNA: TGCGCCAGCAGCTTTCTAGCGGGGAACTCCTACAATGAGCAGTTCTTC
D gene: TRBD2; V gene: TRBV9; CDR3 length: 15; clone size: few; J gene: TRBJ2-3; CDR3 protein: CASSATSGRTDTQYF; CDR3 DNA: TGTGCCAGCAGCGCGACTAGCGGGAGAACAGATACGCAGTATTTT
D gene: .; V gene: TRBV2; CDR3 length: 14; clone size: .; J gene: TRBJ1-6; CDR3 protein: CASKGEPGNSPLHF; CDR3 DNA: TGTGCCAGCAAGGGGGAACCGGGAAATTCACCCCTCCACTTT
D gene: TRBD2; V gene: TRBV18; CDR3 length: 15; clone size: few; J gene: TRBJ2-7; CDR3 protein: CASSPAGDRSYEQYF; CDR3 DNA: TGTGCCAGCTCACCGGCGGGAGACCGATCCTACGAGCAGTACTTC
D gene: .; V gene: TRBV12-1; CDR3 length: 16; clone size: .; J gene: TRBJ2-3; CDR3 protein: CASSSSWGTSPDTQYF; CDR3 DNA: TGTGCCAGCAGCTCGTCGTGGGGGACTAGTCCAGATACGCAGTATTTT